The 3 T cell receptor beta chains in this list originate from one sample, sequenced in a study of T-cell memory formation after mild COVID-19. TCRdb processed the 5' RACE reads anew with MiXCR; each CDR3 protein has one entry. The sample has 290,000 or so distinct CDR3 sequences; roughly a fifth are singletons. Material: PBMCs or a T cell subset sorted from them (not recorded which). The receptors were gathered from a man younger than 35 who had mild COVID-19 (a few samples of this study predate the infection). Cell type and time point are not known.

The chain couples TRBV7-2 to TRBJ2-1; tentative D call: TRBD2 (6 bases). The ends were cut back, 5 bases at V and 7 bases at J, with 15 bases in the middle. This CDR3 is built from 14 residues. Germline CDR1 SGHTA, CDR2 FQGNSA. CDR3 loop: CASSPLAWGNEQFF. The CDR3, as DNA: TGTGCCAGCAGCCCACTAGCCTGGGGGAATGAGCAGTTCTTC.

The rearrangement uses TRBV27 and TRBJ1-2; 9 bases are shared with TRBD1. This CDR3 spans 18 amino acids. Germline assignment: CDR1 MNHEY and CDR2 SMNVEV (reference sequence). V was pared by 10 bases and J by 7 bases, with 25 bases of the junction left unmatched. The CDR3 DNA is TGTGCCACCCGACGTGTTTCTTTTCCCCTCACAGGGGGCCTTGGCTACACCTTC. Translating it yields CATRRVSFPLTGGLGYTF.

The sample holds a few counts of this clonotype. The chain employs TRBV14 and TRBJ1-4; a weak D match, TRBD1 (5 bases). The CDR3 loop spans 14 amino acids. V lost 4 bases and J lost 4, with 10 bases in between. From germline, CDR1 is SGHDN and CDR2 FVKESK. CDR3 DNA sequence: TGTGCCAGCAGCCCTAGACAGATTAATGAAAAACTGTTTTTT. Its translation is CASSPRQINEKLFF.